This T cell receptor (delta chain) was recovered during a study of human gamma delta and Vdelta1 T cells. Notes on the study in general: Acute myeloid leukemia was reportedly broadly targeted by polyclonal Delta One T cells.

Remarks on this clone: No antigen is known for it.

Trimming stripped 0 bases from V and 1 base from J, with 33 bases between. The length of the CDR3 is 23 residues. Germline lookup yields CDR1 TSWWSYY and CDR2 QGS. TCRdb re-called the PCR reads via CATT. Of about 14,000 delta-chain clones in the sample, approximately 51% are singletons; the top ten hold approximately 1.4%. The chain couples TRDV1 to TRDJ1; D perhaps matches TRDD2 (6 bases). What was sequenced was Vdelta1 gamma-delta T cells from blood grown in culture (DOT cells). The sequence derives from a human donor in good health. CDR3 DNA sequence: TGTGCTCTTGGGGAACTTCATGTTTTTCGGCCTTCCCGAGTGGAGGGGGTCACCGATAAACTCATCTTT. Protein sequence: CALGELHVFRPSRVEGVTDKLIF.